This T cell receptor (beta chain) was captured in a study of T cells in Graves' hyperthyroidism and ophthalmopathy. The CDR3 runs to 13 residues. V lost 6 bases and J 0 bases, leaving 8 bases between the germline ends. In germline, CDR1 is MNHNS, CDR2 SASEGT. This clonotype was seen at least ten times. What it binds is not known. RNA transcripts yielded amplified TCR beta CDR3 regions. First-round RT-PCR targeting the TCR CDR3 was performed with the HTBI primer set. TCRdb reprocessed the multiplex PCR reads with MiXCR, giving one entry per CDR3 protein. The sample lists about half a million distinct CDR3 sequences; under 25% were seen once. Notes on the study in general: Most thyroid clonotypes that were expanded above 0.001 also turned up in blood.

The receptor comes from a man in his late teens or twenties with Graves' hyperthyroidism. The J gene is TRBJ1-2, the V gene TRBV6-1; possible D gene TRBD1, 5 bases. The sample comprised blood. CDR3 nucleotide sequence: TGTGCCAGCAGAGAGACAGCTAACTATGGCTACACCTTC. Translating gives CASRETANYGYTF.